One T cell receptor beta chain is described in this entry. The germline gives CDR1 SGHRS, CDR2 YFSETQ. The CDR3 contains 11 residues. V gave up 4 bases and J gave up 6 bases, with 5 bases separating them. This record comes from a study of identical twins. TCRdb fed the 5' RACE reads into MiXCR, producing one record per CDR3 protein. The sample lists 600,000 to 800,000 distinct CDR3 sequences, 21% occurring once. With no exceptions, donors were healthy Caucasians. These data were likewise used in another study, on T cells expressing NK-cell markers. That source adds: Just one sequenced donor of eight was HCMV-seronegative, while seven were seropositive. Top CD8+ clonotypes included the dominant CD3+CD56+NKG2C+ clonotypes in roughly six donors. These clonotypes, the leaders elsewhere, also led the CD3+CD56-NKG2C+ fraction in a few donors.

The chain has TRBV5-1 and TRBJ2-1, with D unresolved. The TCR was taken from a woman under 30 in good health. The sample comprised PBMCs. The CDR3 DNA reads as TGCGCCAGCAGCCCCGCCAATGAGCAGTTCTTC. Protein sequence: CASSPANEQFF. The full variable domain, completed using reference TRBV5-1 and TRBJ2-1, is KAGVTQTPRYLIKTRGQQVTLSCSPISGHRSVSWYQQTPGQGLQFLFEYFSETQRNKGNFPGRFSGRQFSNSRSEMNVSTLELGDSALYLCASSPANEQFFGPGTRLTVL.